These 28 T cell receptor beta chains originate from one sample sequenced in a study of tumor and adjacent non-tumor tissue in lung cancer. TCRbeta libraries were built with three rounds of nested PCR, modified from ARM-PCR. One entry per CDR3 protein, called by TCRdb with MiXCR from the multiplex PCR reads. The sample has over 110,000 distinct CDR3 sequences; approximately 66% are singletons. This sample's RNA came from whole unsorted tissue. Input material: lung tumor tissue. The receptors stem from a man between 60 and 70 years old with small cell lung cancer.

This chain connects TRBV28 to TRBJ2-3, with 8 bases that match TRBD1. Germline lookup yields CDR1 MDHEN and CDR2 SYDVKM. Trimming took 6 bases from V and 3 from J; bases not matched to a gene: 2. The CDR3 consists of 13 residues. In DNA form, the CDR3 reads TGTGCCAGCAGGGACAGGGTGACAGATACGCAGTATTTT. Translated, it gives CASRDRVTDTQYF.

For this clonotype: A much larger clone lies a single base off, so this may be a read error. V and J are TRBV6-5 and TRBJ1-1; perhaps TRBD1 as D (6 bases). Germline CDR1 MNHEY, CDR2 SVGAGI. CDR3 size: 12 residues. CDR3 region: CVSRVTGTEAFF. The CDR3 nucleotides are TGTGTCAGCAGGGTTACAGGGACCGAAGCTTTCTTT.

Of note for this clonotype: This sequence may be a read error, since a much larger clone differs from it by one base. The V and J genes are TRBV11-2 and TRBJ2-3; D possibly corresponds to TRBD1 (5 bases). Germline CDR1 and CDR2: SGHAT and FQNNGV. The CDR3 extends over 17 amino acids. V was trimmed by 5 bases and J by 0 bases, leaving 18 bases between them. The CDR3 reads CASSPGWQSPSTDTQYF. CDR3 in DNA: TGTGCCAGCAGCCCAGGGTGGCAGAGCCCTAGCACAGATACGCAGTATTTT.

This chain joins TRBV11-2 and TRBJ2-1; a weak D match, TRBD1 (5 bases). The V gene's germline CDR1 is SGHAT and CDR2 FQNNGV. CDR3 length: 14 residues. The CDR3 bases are TGTAACAGCCAGAAGTGGCAGGGCGACAATGAGCAGTTCTTC. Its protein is CNSQKWQGDNEQFF.

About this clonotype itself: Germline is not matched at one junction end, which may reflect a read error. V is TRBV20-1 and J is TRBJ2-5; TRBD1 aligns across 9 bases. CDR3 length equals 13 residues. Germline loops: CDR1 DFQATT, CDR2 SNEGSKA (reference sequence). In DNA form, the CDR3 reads TGCAGAGCTAGCTCCGGGACAGGGTGGACCCAGTACTTC. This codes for CRASSGTGWTQYF.

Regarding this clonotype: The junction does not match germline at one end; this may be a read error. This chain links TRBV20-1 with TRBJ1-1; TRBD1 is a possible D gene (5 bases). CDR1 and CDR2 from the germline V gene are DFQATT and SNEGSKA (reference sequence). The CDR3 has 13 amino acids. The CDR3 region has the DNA TGTAGTGCTCCGGACGGGGGGAAGGGTGAAGCTTTCTTT. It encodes CSAPDGGKGEAFF.

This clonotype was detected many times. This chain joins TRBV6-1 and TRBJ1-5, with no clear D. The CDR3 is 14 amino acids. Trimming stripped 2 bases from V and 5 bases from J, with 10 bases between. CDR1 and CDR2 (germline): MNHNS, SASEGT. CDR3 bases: TGTGCCAGCAGTGAATCCCTAGGTCATCAGCCCCAGCATTTT. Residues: CASSESLGHQPQHF.

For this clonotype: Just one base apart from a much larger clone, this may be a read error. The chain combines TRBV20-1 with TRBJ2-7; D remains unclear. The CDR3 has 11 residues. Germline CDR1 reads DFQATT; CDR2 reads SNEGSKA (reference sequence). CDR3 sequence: CNASFGREQYF. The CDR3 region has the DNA TGCAATGCATCGTTCGGGCGGGAGCAGTACTTC.

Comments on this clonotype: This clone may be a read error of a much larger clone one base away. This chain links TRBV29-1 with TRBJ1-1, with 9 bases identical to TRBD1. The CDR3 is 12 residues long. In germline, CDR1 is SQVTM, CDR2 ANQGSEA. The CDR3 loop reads CRGRDRDTEAFF. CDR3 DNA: TGCAGAGGACGGGACAGGGACACTGAAGCTTTCTTT.

CDR3 bases: TGTGCCAGCAGCCCTCCAGATAGGGGACCGAACAATGAGCAGTTCTTC. Translated: CASSPPDRGPNNEQFF. V usage is TRBV11-2 and J usage is TRBJ2-1; D tentatively reads TRBD1 or TRBD2 (5 bases each). This CDR3 spans 16 amino acids. V lost 5 bases and J 5 bases, leaving 19 bases between the germline ends. The germline gives CDR1 SGHAT, CDR2 FQNNGV.

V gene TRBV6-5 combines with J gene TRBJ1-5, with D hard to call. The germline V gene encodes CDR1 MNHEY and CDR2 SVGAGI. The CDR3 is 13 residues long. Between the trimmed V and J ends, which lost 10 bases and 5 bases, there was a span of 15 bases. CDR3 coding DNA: TGTGCCAACAATGGGAGGCGGGATCAGCCCCAGCATTTT. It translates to CANNGRRDQPQHF.

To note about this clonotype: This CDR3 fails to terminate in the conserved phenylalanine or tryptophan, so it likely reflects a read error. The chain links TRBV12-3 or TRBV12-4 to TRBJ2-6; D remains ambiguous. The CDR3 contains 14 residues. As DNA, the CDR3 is TGTGCCAGCAGCCCTCCTCTGAAGGCCAGCGTCCTGACTATC. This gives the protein CASSPPLKASVLTI.

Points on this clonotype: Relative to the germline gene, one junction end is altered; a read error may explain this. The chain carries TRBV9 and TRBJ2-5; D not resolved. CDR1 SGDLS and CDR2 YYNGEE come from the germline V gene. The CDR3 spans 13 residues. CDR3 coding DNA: TGTACCAGCAGCGTTCACTACCAAGAGACCCAATACTTC. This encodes CTSSVHYQETQYF. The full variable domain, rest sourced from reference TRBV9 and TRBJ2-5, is DSGVTQTPKHLITATGQRVTLRCSPRSGDLSVYWYQQSLDQGLQFLIQYYNGEERAKGNILERFSAQQFPDLHSELNLSSLELGDSALYFCTSSVHYQETQYFGPGTRLLVL.

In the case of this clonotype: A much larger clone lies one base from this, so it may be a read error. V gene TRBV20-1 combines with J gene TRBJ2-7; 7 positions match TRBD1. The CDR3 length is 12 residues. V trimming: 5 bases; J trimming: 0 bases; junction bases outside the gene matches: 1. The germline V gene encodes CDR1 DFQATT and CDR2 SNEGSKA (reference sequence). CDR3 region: CSARDSSYEQYF. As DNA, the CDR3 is TGCAGTGCTCGGGACAGCTCCTACGAGCAGTACTTC.

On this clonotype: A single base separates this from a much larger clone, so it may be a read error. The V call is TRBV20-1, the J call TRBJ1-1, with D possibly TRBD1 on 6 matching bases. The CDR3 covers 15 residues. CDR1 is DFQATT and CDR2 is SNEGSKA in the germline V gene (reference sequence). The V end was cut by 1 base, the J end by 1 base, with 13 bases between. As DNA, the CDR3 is TGCAGTGCTAGAGCGGTGGGGGCGCAGAACACTGAAGCTTTCTTT. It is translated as CSARAVGAQNTEAFF.

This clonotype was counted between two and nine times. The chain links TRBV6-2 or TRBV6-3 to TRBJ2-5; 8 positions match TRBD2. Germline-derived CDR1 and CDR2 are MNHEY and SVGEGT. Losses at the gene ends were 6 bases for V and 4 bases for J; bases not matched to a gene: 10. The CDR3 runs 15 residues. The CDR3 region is CASSRTSGGGETQYF. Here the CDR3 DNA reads TGTGCCAGCAGCCGAACTAGCGGAGGAGGAGAGACCCAGTACTTC.

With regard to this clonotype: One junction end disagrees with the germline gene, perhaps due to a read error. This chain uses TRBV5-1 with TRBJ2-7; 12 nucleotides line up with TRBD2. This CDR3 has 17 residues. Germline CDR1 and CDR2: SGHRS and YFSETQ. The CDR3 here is CVSSLETSGRGPYEQYF. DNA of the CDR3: TGCGTCAGCAGCTTGGAGACTAGCGGGAGAGGCCCCTACGAGCAGTACTTC.

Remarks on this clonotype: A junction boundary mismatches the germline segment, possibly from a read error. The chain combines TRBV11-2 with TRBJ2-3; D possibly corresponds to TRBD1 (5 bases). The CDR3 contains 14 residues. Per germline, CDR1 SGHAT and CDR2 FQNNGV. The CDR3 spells CASSLAGETGTKHF. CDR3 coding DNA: TGTGCCAGCAGCTTAGCGGGTGAAACAGGTACGAAGCATTTT.

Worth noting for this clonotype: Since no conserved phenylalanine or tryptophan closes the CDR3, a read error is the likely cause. The CDR3 nucleotides read TGTGCCAGCAGCTTAAGAGAAGCGCTACCCGAGCAGTTCCTC. Protein sequence: CASSLREALPEQFL. The rearrangement links TRBV11-2 to TRBJ2-1; D is ambiguous. V shed 2 bases and J shed 10 bases, with 15 bases lying between them. CDR3 length equals 14 residues. The germline CDR1 and CDR2 sequences are SGHAT and FQNNGV.

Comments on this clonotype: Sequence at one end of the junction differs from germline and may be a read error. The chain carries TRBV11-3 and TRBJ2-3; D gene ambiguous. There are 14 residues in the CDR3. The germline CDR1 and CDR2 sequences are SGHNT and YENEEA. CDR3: CTSSLMVNADTQYF. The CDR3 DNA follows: TGTACCAGCAGCTTAATGGTAAACGCAGATACGCAGTATTTT.

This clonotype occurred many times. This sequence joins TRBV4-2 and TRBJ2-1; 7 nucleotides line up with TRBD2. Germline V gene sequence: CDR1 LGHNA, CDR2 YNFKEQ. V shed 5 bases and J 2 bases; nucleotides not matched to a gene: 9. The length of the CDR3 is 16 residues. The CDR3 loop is CASSSSPSGPYNEQFF. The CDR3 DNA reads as TGTGCCAGCAGCTCGAGTCCTAGCGGACCCTACAATGAGCAGTTCTTC.

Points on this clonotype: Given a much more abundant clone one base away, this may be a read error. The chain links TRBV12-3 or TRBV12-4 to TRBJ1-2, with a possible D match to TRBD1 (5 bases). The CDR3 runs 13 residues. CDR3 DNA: TGTGCCAGCCGTTTAGGGGAGGGCTATGGCTACACCTTC. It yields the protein CASRLGEGYGYTF.

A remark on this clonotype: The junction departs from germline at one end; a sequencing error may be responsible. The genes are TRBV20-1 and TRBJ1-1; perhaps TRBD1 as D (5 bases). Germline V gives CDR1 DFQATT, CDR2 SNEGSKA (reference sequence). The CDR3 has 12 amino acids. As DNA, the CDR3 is TGCAATGCTACGGGGGGGAACACTGAAGCTTCCTTT. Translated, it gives CNATGGNTEASF.

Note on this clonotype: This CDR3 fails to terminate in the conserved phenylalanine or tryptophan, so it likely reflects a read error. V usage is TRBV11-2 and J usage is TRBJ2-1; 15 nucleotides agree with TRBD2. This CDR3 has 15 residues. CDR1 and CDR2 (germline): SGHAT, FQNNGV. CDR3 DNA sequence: TGTGCCATCAGCCCAGGACTAGCGGGAGGGAATGAGCAGTTCTCC. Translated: CAISPGLAGGNEQFS.

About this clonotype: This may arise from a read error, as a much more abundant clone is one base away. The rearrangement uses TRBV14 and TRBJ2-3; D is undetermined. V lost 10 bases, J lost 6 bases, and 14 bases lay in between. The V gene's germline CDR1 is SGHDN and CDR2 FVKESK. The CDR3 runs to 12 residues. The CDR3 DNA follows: TGTGCCATCACCCCCAGACGGGATACGCAGTATTTT. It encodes CAITPRRDTQYF. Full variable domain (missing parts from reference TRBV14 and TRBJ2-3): EAGVTQFPSHSVIEKGQTVTLRCDPISGHDNLYWYRRVMGKEIKFLLHFVKESKQDESGMPNNRFLAERTGGTYSTLKVQPAELEDSGVYFCAITPRRDTQYFGPGTRLTVL.

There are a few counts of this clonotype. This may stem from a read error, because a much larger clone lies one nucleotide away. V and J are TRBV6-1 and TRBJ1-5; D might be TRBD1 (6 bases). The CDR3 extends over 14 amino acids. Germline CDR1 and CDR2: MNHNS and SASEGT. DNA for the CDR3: TGTGCCAGCAGTGAATGGGGGCAGAATCAGGCCCAGCATTTT. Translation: CASSEWGQNQAQHF.

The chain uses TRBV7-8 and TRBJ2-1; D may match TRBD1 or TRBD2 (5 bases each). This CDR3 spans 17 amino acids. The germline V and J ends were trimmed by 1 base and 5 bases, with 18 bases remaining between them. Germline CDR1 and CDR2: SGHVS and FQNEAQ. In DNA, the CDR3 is TGTGCCAGCAGCTTAGGGGGGTGGGGTACCTGGCACAATGAGCAGTTCTTC. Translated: CASSLGGWGTWHNEQFF.

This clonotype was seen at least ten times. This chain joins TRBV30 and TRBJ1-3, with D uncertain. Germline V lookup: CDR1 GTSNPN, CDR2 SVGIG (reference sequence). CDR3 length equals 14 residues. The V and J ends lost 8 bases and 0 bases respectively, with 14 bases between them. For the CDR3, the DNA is TGTGCCCGAGGGTGGCCGGGCTCTGGAAACACCATATATTTT. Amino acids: CARGWPGSGNTIYF.